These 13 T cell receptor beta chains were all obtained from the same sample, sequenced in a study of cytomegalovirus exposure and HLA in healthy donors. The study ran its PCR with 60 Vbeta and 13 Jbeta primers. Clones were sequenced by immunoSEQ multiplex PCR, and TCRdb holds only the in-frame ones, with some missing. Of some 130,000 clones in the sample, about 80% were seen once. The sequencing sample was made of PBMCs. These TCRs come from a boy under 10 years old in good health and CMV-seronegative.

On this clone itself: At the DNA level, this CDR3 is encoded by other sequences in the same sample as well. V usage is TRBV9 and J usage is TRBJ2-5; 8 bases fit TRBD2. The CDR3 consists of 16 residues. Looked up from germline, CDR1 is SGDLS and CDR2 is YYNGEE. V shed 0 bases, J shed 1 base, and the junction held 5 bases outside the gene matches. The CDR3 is CASSVGGTSGQETQYF. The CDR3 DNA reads TGTGCCAGCAGCGTAGGAGGTACTAGCGGCCAAGAGACCCAGTACTTC. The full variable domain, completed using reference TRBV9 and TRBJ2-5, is DSGVTQTPKHLITATGQRVTLRCSPRSGDLSVYWYQQSLDQGLQFLIQYYNGEERAKGNILERFSAQQFPDLHSELNLSSLELGDSALYFCASSVGGTSGQETQYFGPGTRLLVL.

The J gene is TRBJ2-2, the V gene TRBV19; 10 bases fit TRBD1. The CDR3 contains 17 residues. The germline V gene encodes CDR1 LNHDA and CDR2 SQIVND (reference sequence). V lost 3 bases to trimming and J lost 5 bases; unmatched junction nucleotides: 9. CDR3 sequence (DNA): TGTGCCAGTAGTATCCCTCGGGGGACAGGGGAAACCGGGGAGCTGTTTTTT. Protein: CASSIPRGTGETGELFF.

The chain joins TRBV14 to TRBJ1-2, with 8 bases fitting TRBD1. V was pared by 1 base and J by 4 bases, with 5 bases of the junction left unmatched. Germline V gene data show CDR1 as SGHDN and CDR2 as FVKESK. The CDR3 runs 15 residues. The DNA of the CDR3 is TGTGCCAGCAGCCAAGGACAGGGGATTCTCTATGGCTACACCTTC. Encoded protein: CASSQGQGILYGYTF. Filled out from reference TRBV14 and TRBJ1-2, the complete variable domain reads EAGVTQFPSHSVIEKGQTVTLRCDPISGHDNLYWYRRVMGKEIKFLLHFVKESKQDESGMPNNRFLAERTGGTYSTLKVQPAELEDSGVYFCASSQGQGILYGYTFGSGTRLTVV.

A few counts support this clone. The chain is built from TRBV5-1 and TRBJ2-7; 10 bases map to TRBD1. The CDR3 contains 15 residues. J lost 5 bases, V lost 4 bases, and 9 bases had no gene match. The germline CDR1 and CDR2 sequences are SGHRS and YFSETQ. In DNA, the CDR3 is TGCGCCAGCAGCCCCGGGACAGGGGTTTCCCACGAGCAGTACTTC. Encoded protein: CASSPGTGVSHEQYF.

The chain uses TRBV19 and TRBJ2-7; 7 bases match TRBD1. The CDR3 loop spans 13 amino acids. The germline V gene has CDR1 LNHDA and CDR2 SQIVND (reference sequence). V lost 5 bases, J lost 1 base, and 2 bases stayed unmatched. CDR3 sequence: CASSLTGSYEQYV. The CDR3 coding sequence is TGTGCCAGTAGTTTGACAGGGTCCTACGAGCAGTACGTC.

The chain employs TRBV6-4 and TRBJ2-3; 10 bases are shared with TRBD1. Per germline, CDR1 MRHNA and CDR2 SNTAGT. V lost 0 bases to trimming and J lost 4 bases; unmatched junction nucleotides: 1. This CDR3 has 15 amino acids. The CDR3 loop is CASSDSGTGADTQYF. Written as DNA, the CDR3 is TGTGCCAGCAGTGACTCCGGGACAGGGGCAGATACGCAGTATTTT.

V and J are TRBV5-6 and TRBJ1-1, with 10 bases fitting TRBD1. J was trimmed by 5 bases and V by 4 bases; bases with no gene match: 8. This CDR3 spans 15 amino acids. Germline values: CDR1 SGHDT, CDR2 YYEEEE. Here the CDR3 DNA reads TGTGCCAGCAGCCGCCGGGGGACAGGGGTAACTGAAGCTTTCTTT. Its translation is CASSRRGTGVTEAFF.

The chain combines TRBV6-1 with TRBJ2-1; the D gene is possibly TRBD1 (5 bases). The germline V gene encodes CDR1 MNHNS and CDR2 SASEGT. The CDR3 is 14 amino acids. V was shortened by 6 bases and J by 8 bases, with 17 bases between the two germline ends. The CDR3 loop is CASRAWGFEDEQFF. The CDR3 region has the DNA TGTGCCAGCAGGGCCTGGGGCTTTGAGGATGAGCAGTTCTTC.

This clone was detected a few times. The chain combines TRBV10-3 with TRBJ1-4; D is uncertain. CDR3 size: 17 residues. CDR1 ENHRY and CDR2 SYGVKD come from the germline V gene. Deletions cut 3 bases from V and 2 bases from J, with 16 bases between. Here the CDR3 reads CAISDPEGGATNEKLFF. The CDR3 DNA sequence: TGTGCCATCAGTGACCCTGAGGGAGGAGCGACTAATGAAAAACTGTTTTTT.

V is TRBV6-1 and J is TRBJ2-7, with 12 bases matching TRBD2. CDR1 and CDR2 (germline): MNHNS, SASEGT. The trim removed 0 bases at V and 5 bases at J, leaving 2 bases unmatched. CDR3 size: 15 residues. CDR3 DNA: TGTGCCAGCAGTGAAGCGGGACTAGCGGGTGACGAGCAGTACGTC. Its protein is CASSEAGLAGDEQYV.

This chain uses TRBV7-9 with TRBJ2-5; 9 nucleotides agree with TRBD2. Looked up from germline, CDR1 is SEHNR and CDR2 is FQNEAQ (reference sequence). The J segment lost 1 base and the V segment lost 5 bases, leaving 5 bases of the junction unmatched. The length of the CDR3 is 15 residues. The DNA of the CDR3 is TGTGCCAGCAGCCGTAAACTAGCGGGCCAAGAGACCCAGTACTTC. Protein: CASSRKLAGQETQYF. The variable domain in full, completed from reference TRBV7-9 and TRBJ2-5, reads DTGVSQNPRHKITKRGQNVTFRCDPISEHNRLYWYRQTLGQGPEFLTYFQNEAQLEKSRLLSDRFSAERPKGSFSTLEIQRTEQGDSAMYLCASSRKLAGQETQYFGPGTRLLVL.

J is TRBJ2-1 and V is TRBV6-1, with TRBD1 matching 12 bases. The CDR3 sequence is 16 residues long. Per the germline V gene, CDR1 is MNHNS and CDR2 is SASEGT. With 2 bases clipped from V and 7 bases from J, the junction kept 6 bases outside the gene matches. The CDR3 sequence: CASSEKGDRGRNEQFF. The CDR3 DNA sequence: TGTGCCAGCAGTGAAAAGGGGGACAGGGGGCGAAATGAGCAGTTCTTC.

The CDR3 bases are TGCAGCGTTGAGCCGGGACGCCAGGGGACCAATGAGCAGTTCTTC. Its translation is CSVEPGRQGTNEQFF. V gene TRBV29-1 combines with J gene TRBJ2-1; perhaps TRBD1 as D (6 bases). Germline V gene lookup returns CDR1 SQVTM and CDR2 ANQGSEA. The V and J ends lost 3 bases and 6 bases respectively, with 18 bases between them. The CDR3 contains 15 residues.